The following is a T cell receptor beta chain sequence with its context. Its specificity is not known. The CDR3 length is 14 residues. The germline V gene encodes CDR1 MDHEN and CDR2 SYDVKM. V lost 8 bases and J lost 0, with 13 bases in between. This entry belongs to a study of identical twins. The study, taken as a whole, reports: Surplus twin overlap in beta out-of-frame sequences was less pronounced. Abundant beta clonotypes from cord blood bore fewer insertions; memory repertoires lacked this pattern. The same donors were not followed; conclusions instead depended on cross-sectional statistical analysis.

It was template switching that added a universal primer site, and there were unique molecular identifiers on the cDNA. TCRdb processed the 5' RACE reads anew with MiXCR; each CDR3 protein has one entry. Of 1.5 million to 2 million distinct CDR3 sequences in the sample, around 29% were seen once. V and J are TRBV28 and TRBJ1-2, with D perhaps TRBD1 (5 bases). The sequenced material came from cord blood. The source of this sequence is a newborn girl in good health. CDR3 amino acids: CASLLRGTNYGYTF. The CDR3 DNA is TGTGCCAGCCTTCTGAGGGGTACTAACTATGGCTACACCTTC.